Presented here are 16 T cell receptor beta chains from one specimen sequenced in a study of blood T cell repertoires in COVID-19. Generated by immunoSEQ multiplex PCR, the TCRdb table keeps only in-frame clones and is missing some. The data show fewer than 450,000 clones, 70% to 90% seen once. The sequenced sample was PBMCs or T cells enriched from blood (not recorded which). These receptors originate from a middle-aged woman with acute COVID-19.

This sequence joins TRBV5-1 and TRBJ1-1; perhaps TRBD1 as D (6 bases). CDR3 length: 12 residues. Per the germline V gene, CDR1 is SGHRS and CDR2 is YFSETQ. Trimming removed 0 bases at V and 12 bases at J, with 12 bases between. Written as DNA, the CDR3 is TGCGCCAGCAGCTTGGACGGACAGTTGTCTTTCTTT. It is translated as CASSLDGQLSFF. Combining the CDR3 with reference TRBV5-1 and TRBJ1-1 gives the whole variable domain KAGVTQTPRYLIKTRGQQVTLSCSPISGHRSVSWYQQTPGQGLQFLFEYFSETQRNKGNFPGRFSGRQFSNSRSEMNVSTLELGDSALYLCASSLDGQLSFFGQGTRLTVV.

The gene calls are TRBV5-4 and TRBJ1-2; a possible D gene is TRBD1 (6 bases). Germline values: CDR1 SGHNT, CDR2 YYREEE (reference sequence). The CDR3 is 13 residues long. V lost 2 bases to trimming and J lost 4 bases, with 9 bases between them. In nucleotides, the CDR3 is TGTGCCAGCAGCTTTGGACAGCTCTATGGCTACACCTTC. Translating it yields CASSFGQLYGYTF.

V gene TRBV24-1 combines with J gene TRBJ1-2; 7 bases fit TRBD1. Germline CDR1 and CDR2: KGHDR and SFDVKD. Losses at the gene ends were 3 bases for V and 4 bases for J; bases not matched to a gene: 7. This CDR3 region has 15 residues. CDR3 loop: CATSDNAGGSYGYTF. In DNA form, the CDR3 reads TGTGCCACCAGTGATAACGCAGGGGGGTCCTATGGCTACACCTTC.

In its sample, this clone was seen many times. The CDR3 loop is CASSLLQGARDGYTF. In DNA form, the CDR3 reads TGTGCCAGCTCACTACTACAGGGGGCGCGGGATGGCTACACCTTC. This chain uses TRBV18 with TRBJ1-2; TRBD1 aligns across 9 bases. CDR1 and CDR2 (germline): KGHSH, LQKENI. The CDR3 has 15 residues. Trimming removed 4 bases from V and 6 bases from J; junction bases left unmatched: 9.

The genes are TRBV6-1 and TRBJ2-3, with a weak D call TRBD2 (6 bases). The CDR3 loop spans 12 amino acids. Germline CDR1 is MNHNS and CDR2 is SASEGT. The germline V and J ends were trimmed by 1 base and 10 bases, with 9 bases remaining between them. Written as DNA, the CDR3 is TGTGCCAGCAGTGAAGGGAGGGGCCCGCAGTATTTT. Its protein is CASSEGRGPQYF.

The chain is built from TRBV6-5 and TRBJ1-3; 8 positions agree with TRBD1. V shed 7 bases and J 0 bases; nucleotides not matched to a gene: 2. Germline V gene sequence: CDR1 MNHEY, CDR2 SVGAGI. The CDR3 has 14 residues. CDR3 sequence reads: CASNTGGSGNTIYF. Here the CDR3 DNA reads TGTGCCAGCAATACAGGGGGCTCTGGAAACACCATATATTTT.

The chain has TRBV2 and TRBJ1-1, with 8 bases aligning to TRBD1. The germline CDR1 and CDR2 sequences are SNHLY and FYNNEI. V was pared by 5 bases and J by 3 bases, with 11 bases of the junction left unmatched. This CDR3 has 16 residues. The CDR3 sequence: CASSPQLLQGDTEAFF. The CDR3 DNA reads TGTGCCAGCAGTCCCCAACTTTTACAGGGGGACACTGAAGCTTTCTTT.

The V and J genes are TRBV15 and TRBJ2-3, with 14 bases aligning to TRBD2. V was clipped by 0 bases and J by 1 base; unmatched bases: 6. Germline V gene sequence: CDR1 LNHNV, CDR2 YYDKDF (reference sequence). The CDR3 consists of 19 residues. The CDR3 nucleotides are TGTGCCACCAGCAGAGAGGGACTAGCGGGGGAATGGGGCACAGATACGCAGTATTTT. It yields the protein CATSREGLAGEWGTDTQYF.

In this sample, this clone turned up once. The chain links TRBV2 to TRBJ2-1; 10 positions match TRBD2. Germline CDR1 and CDR2: SNHLY and FYNNEI. The CDR3 has 18 amino acids. V lost 6 bases to trimming and J lost 0 bases; unmatched junction nucleotides: 11. The CDR3 DNA reads as TGTGCCAGCAGAGTAGCGGGGGGCGCAATGAGCTCCTACAATGAGCAGTTCTTC. Translation: CASRVAGGAMSSYNEQFF. Full variable domain (outside the CDR3, taken from reference TRBV2 and TRBJ2-1): EPEVTQTPSHQVTQMGQEVILRCVPISNHLYFYWYRQILGQKVEFLVSFYNNEISEKSEIFDDQFSVERPDGSNFTLKIRSTKLEDSAMYFCASRVAGGAMSSYNEQFFGPGTRLTVL.

The genes are TRBV19 and TRBJ1-4; possible D gene TRBD1, 5 bases. The CDR3 loop spans 15 amino acids. Germline-derived CDR1 and CDR2 are LNHDA and SQIVND (reference sequence). V lost 7 bases, J lost 0 bases, and 12 bases lay in between. The CDR3 sequence: CASNDRPATNEKLFF. CDR3 nucleotides: TGTGCCAGTAATGACAGACCAGCAACTAATGAAAAACTGTTTTTT.

The chain couples TRBV7-8 to TRBJ1-1, with D possibly being TRBD1 (6 bases). Germline V gene sequence: CDR1 SGHVS, CDR2 FQNEAQ. The length of the CDR3 is 13 residues. V lost 9 bases and J lost 4, with 15 bases in between. The CDR3 DNA reads TGTGCCAGTAACATCGAAGGGGGCACTGAAGCTTTCTTT. Amino acids: CASNIEGGTEAFF.

The V call is TRBV7-8, the J call TRBJ2-1; TRBD2 aligns across 13 bases. After removal of 5 bases from V and 4 bases from J, the junction contained 11 bases not matched to a gene. This CDR3 contains 18 residues. The germline V gene encodes CDR1 SGHVS and CDR2 FQNEAQ. The CDR3 region is CASSATGLAGSVYNEQFF. CDR3 coding DNA: TGTGCCAGCAGCGCTACGGGACTAGCGGGGTCAGTTTACAATGAGCAGTTCTTC.

The chain has TRBV11-2 and TRBJ2-3, with 9 bases fitting TRBD2. V was clipped by 3 bases and J by 0 bases; unmatched bases: 4. The CDR3 loop spans 16 amino acids. Germline CDR1 and CDR2: SGHAT and FQNNGV. The CDR3 sequence is CASSFLAGLSTDTQYF. In DNA, the CDR3 is TGTGCCAGCAGCTTCCTAGCGGGACTGAGCACAGATACGCAGTATTTT.

The chain links TRBV7-9 to TRBJ2-3; D call uncertain. The CDR3 covers 14 residues. From germline, CDR1 is SEHNR and CDR2 FQNEAQ (reference sequence). V dropped 1 base and J dropped 2 bases, with 7 bases sitting between them. CDR3 sequence: CASSLVAPTDTQYF. DNA for the CDR3: TGTGCCAGCAGCTTAGTGGCCCCCACAGATACGCAGTATTTT.

The V gene is TRBV13, the J gene TRBJ1-2; the D gene is possibly TRBD1 (5 bases). The CDR3 has 14 residues. Germline CDR1 PRHDT, CDR2 FYEKMQ (reference sequence). V shed 5 bases and J shed 3 bases, with 13 bases lying between them. The CDR3 reads CASSARVDDYGYTF. CDR3 sequence (DNA): TGTGCCAGCAGCGCCAGGGTAGATGACTATGGCTACACCTTC. The full variable domain, its missing parts supplied by reference TRBV13 and TRBJ1-2, is AAGVIQSPRHLIKEKRETATLKCYPIPRHDTVYWYQQGPGQDPQFLISFYEKMQSDKGSIPDRFSAQQFSDYHSELNMSSLELGDSALYFCASSARVDDYGYTFGSGTRLTVV.

This sequence joins TRBV11-3 and TRBJ1-1; maybe TRBD1 (5 bases). Germline CDR1 SGHNT, CDR2 YENEEA. This CDR3 is 15 amino acids long. Deletions cut 1 base from V and 5 bases from J, with 14 bases between. This CDR3 is CASSLGGRVGTEAFF. CDR3 coding DNA: TGTGCCAGCAGCTTAGGAGGCAGGGTAGGAACTGAAGCTTTCTTT.